The 14 T cell receptor beta chains in this list originate from one sample, sequenced in a study of OX40 agonist ivuxolimab in advanced cancers. Sequenced by immunoSEQ multiplex PCR; TCRdb stores in-frame clones only, minus some. The profile shows over 50,000 clones, roughly 90% of them singletons. This material consisted of CD4+ or CD8+ T cells sorted from blood, taken in a trial of the OX40 agonist ivuxolimab. The source is an adult with an advanced solid tumor such as melanoma, head and neck, liver or kidney cancer.

The rearrangement uses TRBV27 and TRBJ2-1; 11 positions match TRBD2. The CDR3 extends over 15 amino acids. Germline trimming cut 7 bases from V and 8 bases from J; bases unmatched to any gene: 10. Germline V CDR1 and CDR2: MNHEY, SMNVEV (reference sequence). This chain's CDR3 is CASTFSGGAFYEQFF. The CDR3 coding sequence is TGTGCCAGCACTTTTAGCGGGGGGGCCTTCTATGAGCAGTTCTTC.

This clone was seen a few times. This chain connects TRBV4-1 to TRBJ1-6; D is unclear. Germline-derived CDR1 and CDR2 are MGHRA and YSYEKL. V gave up 5 bases and J gave up 11 bases, with 7 bases separating them. This CDR3 contains 11 residues. CDR3: CASSDGTPLHF. The CDR3 nucleotides read TGCGCCAGCAGCGACGGGACACCCCTCCACTTT.

This chain joins TRBV19 and TRBJ2-2; no definite D call. CDR3 size: 14 residues. With 6 bases removed from V and 2 bases from J, the gap between germline ends came to 10 bases. Germline loops: CDR1 LNHDA, CDR2 SQIVND (reference sequence). CDR3: CASRTIINTGELFF. CDR3 in DNA: TGTGCCAGTAGGACCATAATAAACACCGGGGAGCTGTTTTTT. Complete variable domain (other parts from reference TRBV19 and TRBJ2-2): DGGITQSPKYLFRKEGQNVTLSCEQNLNHDAMYWYRQDPGQGLRLIYYSQIVNDFQKGDIAEGYSVSREKKESFPLTVTSAQKNPTAFYLCASRTIINTGELFFGEGSRLTVL.

V usage is TRBV7-8 and J usage is TRBJ2-1; D uncertain. The CDR3 has 11 amino acids. Trimming pared 2 bases from V and 8 bases from J, leaving 4 bases between. Germline V lookup: CDR1 SGHVS, CDR2 FQNEAQ. The CDR3 sequence: CASSLWDEQFF. The CDR3 nucleotides are TGTGCCAGCAGCTTATGGGATGAGCAGTTCTTC.

The rearrangement links TRBV9 to TRBJ1-1; the D gene is possibly TRBD1 (5 bases). Trimming cost V 0 bases and J 4 bases, with 13 bases left between them. The CDR3 length is 15 residues. Germline V lookup: CDR1 SGDLS, CDR2 YYNGEE. This CDR3 reads CASSVAGRRGTEAFF. CDR3 nucleotide sequence: TGTGCCAGCAGCGTAGCAGGGAGGCGGGGCACTGAAGCTTTCTTT.

The V gene is TRBV4-1, the J gene TRBJ2-7; D gene ambiguous. With 2 bases removed from V and 2 bases from J, the gap between germline ends came to 4 bases. This CDR3 is 12 amino acids long. The V gene's germline CDR1 is MGHRA and CDR2 YSYEKL. The CDR3: CASSQSTYEQYF. The CDR3, as DNA: TGCGCCAGCAGCCAATCTACCTACGAGCAGTACTTC.

The table lists this clone with a count of one. The CDR3 DNA sequence: TGTGCCAGCAGCGAAGGACTAGCGGAGTCGGACGAGCAGTACGTC. Translating gives CASSEGLAESDEQYV. This chain joins TRBV5-4 and TRBJ2-7; 10 nucleotides agree with TRBD2. Germline CDR1 and CDR2: SGHNT and YYREEE (reference sequence). Trimming took 4 bases from V and 5 from J; bases not matched to a gene: 9. This CDR3 has 15 residues.

The chain joins TRBV10-3 to TRBJ2-1, with no clear D. Germline V gene data show CDR1 as ENHRY and CDR2 as SYGVKD. CDR3 length: 18 amino acids. Deletions cut 1 base from V and 4 bases from J, with 20 bases between. The CDR3: CAISEFPSGTGPYNEQFF. The CDR3 DNA is TGTGCCATCAGTGAGTTCCCTTCAGGAACTGGGCCTTACAATGAGCAGTTCTTC.

The rearrangement joins TRBV11-3 to TRBJ1-3; D call uncertain. Germline CDR1 is SGHNT and CDR2 is YENEEA. CDR3 length equals 12 residues. V lost 4 bases and J 8 bases, leaving 9 bases between the germline ends. The CDR3 here is CASSSPLDTIYF. For the CDR3, the DNA is TGTGCCAGCAGCTCCCCTTTGGACACCATATATTTT. The complete variable domain, with remaining parts taken from reference TRBV11-3 and TRBJ1-3, reads EAGVVQSPRYKIIEKKQPVAFWCNPISGHNTLYWYLQNLGQGPELLIRYENEEAVDDSQLPKDRFSAERLKGVDSTLKIQPAELGDSAVYLCASSSPLDTIYFGEGSWLTVV.

The V call is TRBV5-4, the J call TRBJ2-1; 9 nucleotides line up with TRBD2. Germline lookup yields CDR1 SGHNT and CDR2 YYREEE (reference sequence). Trimming took 0 bases from V and 8 from J; bases not matched to a gene: 9. The CDR3 totals 16 residues. CDR3 coding DNA: TGTGCCAGCAGCTTGGCCGCGGGAGGGCCGGAGGATGAGCAGTTCTTC. This translates into CASSLAAGGPEDEQFF.

The rearrangement links TRBV6-5 to TRBJ2-7; D gene unclear. Germline V gene data show CDR1 as MNHEY and CDR2 as SVGAGI. Trimming pared 6 bases from V and 0 bases from J, leaving 12 bases between. The CDR3 length is 14 residues. Here the CDR3 reads CASSYTPTSYEQYF. Here the CDR3 DNA reads TGTGCCAGCAGCTACACACCCACCTCCTACGAGCAGTACTTC.

The V call is TRBV7-9, the J call TRBJ2-2, with 7 bases fitting TRBD1. The germline gives CDR1 SEHNR, CDR2 FQNEAQ (reference sequence). V was clipped by 0 bases and J by 4 bases; unmatched bases: 5. CDR3 length: 16 residues. This CDR3 reads CASSLAKGAGTGELFF. As DNA, the CDR3 is TGTGCCAGCAGCTTAGCGAAGGGGGCCGGCACCGGGGAGCTGTTTTTT.

V is TRBV5-5 and J is TRBJ2-3, with D uncertain. The CDR3 has 13 residues. CDR1 and CDR2 from the germline V gene are SGHKS and YYEKEE (reference sequence). Trimming removed 2 bases at V and 2 bases at J, with 6 bases between. CDR3 residues: CASSFLVTDTQYF. The DNA of the CDR3 is TGTGCCAGCAGCTTCCTAGTCACAGATACGCAGTATTTT.

This clone is a singleton in its sample. The rearrangement links TRBV11-2 to TRBJ2-1, with no clear D. Germline loops: CDR1 SGHAT, CDR2 FQNNGV. The CDR3 spans 15 residues. Trimming pared 1 base from V and 1 base from J, leaving 8 bases between. CDR3: CASSLVVGSYNEQFF. CDR3 nucleotide sequence: TGTGCCAGCAGCTTAGTGGTGGGTTCCTACAATGAGCAGTTCTTC.